These T cell receptor beta chains were read from a single sample in a study of cytomegalovirus exposure and HLA in healthy donors. Assay: immunoSEQ multiplex PCR; the TCRdb copy retains only in-frame clones and omits some. The data hold some 120,000 clones, with around three quarters observed a single time. Source material: PBMCs. These receptors all come from a man between 18 and 35 years old in good health and CMV-seronegative. Both conserved end residues are part of each CDR3. A D gene is named only where the DNA matches it firmly. The size of a clone is reported for some rows only, either as once, few or many, or as a class for expanded clones.

cdr3_aa: CASKSGGAFYNEQFF
cdr3_nt: TGTGCCAGCAAATCCGGCGGGGCTTTTTACAATGAGCAGTTCTTC
d_call: -
clone_size: -
v_call: TRBV6-5
j_call: TRBJ2-1

cdr3_aa: CASTNRDRHNEQFF
cdr3_nt: TGTGCCAGCACCAACAGGGACCGCCACAATGAGCAGTTCTTC
d_call: -
clone_size: -
v_call: TRBV6-5
j_call: TRBJ2-1

cdr3_aa: CASSHLGRDYEQYF
cdr3_nt: TGTGCCAGCAGCCATCTGGGGCGGGACTACGAGCAGTACTTC
d_call: -
clone_size: -
v_call: TRBV14
j_call: TRBJ2-7

cdr3_aa: CALGWASGKEQFF
cdr3_nt: TGTGCCTTGGGTTGGGCTAGCGGGAAGGAGCAGTTCTTC
d_call: TRBD2
clone_size: -
v_call: TRBV30
j_call: TRBJ2-1

cdr3_aa: CASSYTGTGGFGELFF
cdr3_nt: TGTGCCAGTAGTTATACCGGGACAGGGGGCTTCGGGGAGCTGTTTTTT
d_call: TRBD1
clone_size: -
v_call: TRBV19
j_call: TRBJ2-2

cdr3_aa: CASSMRTATYEQYF
cdr3_nt: TGTGCCAGCAGCATGCGGACAGCTACCTACGAGCAGTACTTC
d_call: -
clone_size: -
v_call: TRBV7-9
j_call: TRBJ2-7

cdr3_aa: CASSQEGGRDRGLYGYTF
cdr3_nt: TGCGCCAGCAGCCAAGAAGGGGGTAGGGACAGGGGACTTTATGGCTACACCTTC
d_call: TRBD1
clone_size: -
v_call: TRBV4-1
j_call: TRBJ1-2

cdr3_aa: CASSSHRGRRDSPLHF
cdr3_nt: TGTGCCAGCAGTTCCCACAGGGGGCGCAGGGATTCACCCCTCCACTTT
d_call: TRBD1
clone_size: -
v_call: TRBV27
j_call: TRBJ1-6

cdr3_aa: CASSYSLGQRHTEAFF
cdr3_nt: TGTGCCAGCAGTTACTCACTGGGACAGCGTCACACTGAAGCTTTCTTT
d_call: TRBD1
clone_size: -
v_call: TRBV6-6
j_call: TRBJ1-1

cdr3_aa: CASSPLGSSYNEQFF
cdr3_nt: TGTGCCAGTAGTCCCCTAGGGAGCTCCTACAATGAGCAGTTCTTC
d_call: -
clone_size: once
v_call: TRBV19
j_call: TRBJ2-1